This T cell receptor (beta chain) was captured in a study of blood T cell repertoires in COVID-19. Overall study context: Some COVID-19 samples were acute and others convalescent; all came from the United States, Italy and Spain.

Original processing notes: Amplification of reference gene primers provided the estimated nucleated cell counts. Libraries were prepared by immunoSEQ multiplex PCR; TCRdb keeps only in-frame clonotypes and omits some of them. Clone size and V and J calls were adopted from that table, with D and trimming inferred from the DNA. Of about 310,000 clones in the sample, roughly 90% were seen once. The CDR3 is made up of 12 amino acids. Germline assignment: CDR1 LNHDA and CDR2 SQIVND (reference sequence). V trimming: 11 bases; J trimming: 5 bases; junction bases outside the gene matches: 5. The specimen sequenced was peripheral blood. This chain links TRBV19 with TRBJ2-2, with 7 bases fitting TRBD1. The source of this sequence is a man younger than 30 with active or convalescent COVID-19. The CDR3: CASTGNTGELFF. DNA of the CDR3: TGTGCCTCGACAGGGAATACCGGGGAGCTGTTTTTT.